The 27 T cell receptor beta chains below were found in one sample sequenced in a study of CD8 T cells in ankylosing spondylitis. MiXCR, applied by TCRdb to the 5' RACE reads, yields one record per CDR3 protein. The sample lists about 220,000 distinct CDR3 sequences, roughly a tenth occurring once. Sample: blood, either unsorted or a sorted T cell fraction (not recorded which). The source of these receptors is a male donor with ankylosing spondylitis or in good health (not recorded which).

This chain uses TRBV5-1 with TRBJ2-3; D possibly uses TRBD1 or TRBD2 (5 bases each). The germline V gene encodes CDR1 SGHRS and CDR2 YFSETQ. The CDR3 covers 14 residues. The V gene lost 0 bases and the J gene lost 6 bases, with 11 bases spanning the gap. The CDR3 reads CASSLEGRRDTQYF. Written as DNA, the CDR3 is TGCGCCAGCAGCTTGGAGGGACGTCGGGATACGCAGTATTTT.

The chain uses TRBV20-1 and TRBJ2-5, with TRBD2 matching 10 bases. Germline CDR1 DFQATT, CDR2 SNEGSKA (reference sequence). J lost 3 bases, V lost 3 bases, and 7 bases had no gene match. The CDR3 runs to 15 residues. CDR3 protein: CSASVASGGEETQYF. The DNA for the CDR3 is TGCAGTGCTAGTGTGGCTAGCGGGGGTGAAGAGACCCAGTACTTC.

The genes are TRBV27 and TRBJ1-4; D might be TRBD1 (6 bases). V shed 4 bases and J shed 9 bases, with 18 bases lying between them. Germline assignment: CDR1 MNHEY and CDR2 SMNVEV (reference sequence). This CDR3 contains 15 residues. CDR3 DNA sequence: TGTGCCAGCAGTTCCTCAGGGGATACCAGTCAAAAACTGTTTTTT. This translates into CASSSSGDTSQKLFF.

This clonotype occurred many times. CDR3 coding DNA: TGTGCCAGCAGTTTGCGGGCAGGGGTGGGCGAGCAGTACTTC. Amino acid sequence: CASSLRAGVGEQYF. The V call is TRBV27, the J call TRBJ2-7; TRBD1 is a possible D gene (6 bases). CDR3 length equals 14 residues. V lost 3 bases and J 6 bases, leaving 15 bases between the germline ends. CDR1 is MNHEY and CDR2 is SMNVEV in the germline V gene (reference sequence).

This clonotype was found many times. V is TRBV6-4 and J is TRBJ2-7; TRBD1 matches 9 bases. There are 14 residues in the CDR3. In germline, CDR1 is MRHNA, CDR2 SNTAGT. With 11 bases clipped from V and 1 base from J, the junction kept 9 bases outside the gene matches. The DNA for the CDR3 is TGTGCCGAGGCTCCGGGACAGGGTTCCTACGAGCAGTACTTC. Amino acid sequence: CAEAPGQGSYEQYF.

In this sample, this clonotype turned up a few times. This chain uses TRBV10-3 with TRBJ1-5; 7 bases line up with TRBD1. With V trimmed by 6 bases and J by 0 bases, 5 bases remained unmatched. The V gene's germline CDR1 is ENHRY and CDR2 SYGVKD. The CDR3 covers 15 residues. The CDR3 is CAISGTDSSNQPQHF. CDR3 nucleotides: TGTGCCATCAGCGGGACAGACTCTAGCAATCAGCCCCAGCATTTT.

In its sample, this clonotype was seen many times. The chain links TRBV27 to TRBJ2-1; TRBD1 aligns across 11 bases. The germline V gene has CDR1 MNHEY and CDR2 SMNVEV (reference sequence). The length of the CDR3 is 14 residues. V was pared by 6 bases and J by 6 bases, with 4 bases of the junction left unmatched. The CDR3 sequence: CASSTGTGGNEQFF. CDR3 bases: TGTGCCAGCAGCACCGGGACAGGGGGCAATGAGCAGTTCTTC.

About this clonotype: A much more abundant neighbour one base away suggests this may be a read error. The rearrangement uses TRBV20-1 and TRBJ2-1; 9 bases align to TRBD2. Germline lookup yields CDR1 DFQATT and CDR2 SNEGSKA (reference sequence). The CDR3 loop spans 14 amino acids. The V segment lost 6 bases and the J segment 7 bases; nucleotides outside the gene matches: 10. The CDR3 region has the DNA TGCAGTGCGCCGGCGGGAGGGGCAAGGAATGAGCAGTTCTTC. Translating gives CSAPAGGARNEQFF.

DNA for the CDR3: TGCGCCAGCAGCTTGACCGGGACTACAGGTTTGGAGCAGTACTTC. This codes for CASSLTGTTGLEQYF. The chain carries TRBV5-1 and TRBJ2-7; 7 positions match TRBD2. The germline gives CDR1 SGHRS, CDR2 YFSETQ. V lost 1 base to trimming and J lost 7 bases; unmatched junction nucleotides: 11. The CDR3 sequence is 15 residues long. Full variable domain (outside the CDR3, taken from reference TRBV5-1 and TRBJ2-7): KAGVTQTPRYLIKTRGQQVTLSCSPISGHRSVSWYQQTPGQGLQFLFEYFSETQRNKGNFPGRFSGRQFSNSRSEMNVSTLELGDSALYLCASSLTGTTGLEQYFGPGTRLTVT.

V gene TRBV6-5 combines with J gene TRBJ1-5; D is uncertain. Trimming stripped 6 bases from V and 4 bases from J, with 7 bases between. The germline CDR1 and CDR2 sequences are MNHEY and SVGAGI. The CDR3 is 12 amino acids. The CDR3 spells CASRGTNQPQHF. CDR3 sequence (DNA): TGTGCCAGCAGGGGAACAAATCAGCCCCAGCATTTT.

The chain uses TRBV7-2 and TRBJ2-5; the match to TRBD2 covers 11 bases. The CDR3 is 15 residues long. Germline trimming cut 5 bases from V and 4 bases from J; bases unmatched to any gene: 6. Germline V gene data show CDR1 as SGHTA and CDR2 as FQGNSA. In DNA, the CDR3 is TGTGCCAGCAGCCCCCAGACTAGCGGGGCAGAGACCCAGTACTTC. It translates to CASSPQTSGAETQYF.

This clonotype came up many times. The chain employs TRBV12-3 or TRBV12-4 and TRBJ2-7; 8 bases map to TRBD1. The CDR3 contains 14 residues. Unmatched junction bases numbered 5, after V lost 7 bases and J lost 0 bases. The CDR3 here is CASNRQGPSYEQYF. The CDR3 bases are TGTGCCAGCAACCGACAGGGGCCCTCCTACGAGCAGTACTTC.

This clonotype was counted a few times. The chain uses TRBV28 and TRBJ1-2, with D possibly being TRBD1 (6 bases). With 7 bases removed from V and 7 bases from J, the gap between germline ends came to 19 bases. The germline V gene encodes CDR1 MDHEN and CDR2 SYDVKM. The CDR3 totals 14 residues. The CDR3 reads CASTQGPRGVGYTF. CDR3 coding DNA: TGTGCCAGCACTCAGGGGCCCAGGGGCGTTGGCTACACCTTC.

This clonotype showed up just a few times. This rearrangement joins TRBV12-3 or TRBV12-4 to TRBJ1-5; 7 nucleotides align to TRBD1. V shed 5 bases and J 3 bases; nucleotides not matched to a gene: 7. CDR3 size: 15 residues. The CDR3 here is CASSGEGGSNQPQHF. CDR3 coding DNA: TGTGCCAGCAGTGGAGAAGGGGGCTCCAATCAGCCCCAGCATTTT.

The J gene is TRBJ1-2, the V gene TRBV20-1; perhaps TRBD1 as D (5 bases). The CDR3 runs 14 residues. Trimming took off 0 bases at V and 4 bases at J, with 12 bases between the two ends. CDR1 DFQATT and CDR2 SNEGSKA come from the germline V gene (reference sequence). Here the CDR3 reads CSARDPGVGYGYTF. DNA for the CDR3: TGCAGTGCTAGAGATCCGGGGGTCGGCTATGGCTACACCTTC.

Ten or more counts support this clonotype. The chain combines TRBV6-1 with TRBJ1-1; unclear D gene. Trimming took 6 bases from V and 2 from J, leaving 16 bases between them. CDR3 length equals 15 residues. CDR1 is MNHNS, CDR2 SASEGT, per germline. CDR3 coding DNA: TGTGCCAGCAGCTCAATCCCGAGAAAAAACACTGAAGCTTTCTTT. Its translation is CASSSIPRKNTEAFF.

This clonotype was recorded many times. The V call is TRBV7-8, the J call TRBJ2-7; 10 bases are shared with TRBD1. This CDR3 is built from 18 residues. J gave up 1 base and V 5 bases, and 14 bases lay outside the gene matches. Germline V gives CDR1 SGHVS, CDR2 FQNEAQ. This CDR3 reads CASSVSVYGDRGSYEQYF. CDR3 DNA sequence: TGTGCCAGCAGCGTGTCCGTTTACGGGGACAGGGGTTCCTACGAGCAGTACTTC. The variable domain in full, completed from reference TRBV7-8 and TRBJ2-7, reads GAGVSQSPRYKVAKRGQDVALRCDPISGHVSLFWYQQALGQGPEFLTYFQNEAQLDKSGLPSDRFFAERPEGSVSTLKIQRTQQEDSAVYLCASSVSVYGDRGSYEQYFGPGTRLTVT.

This clonotype was counted many times. The genes are TRBV24-1 and TRBJ2-3; the D call may be TRBD1 or TRBD2 (5 bases each). Trimming cost V 3 bases and J 4 bases, with 19 bases left between them. The CDR3 is 17 amino acids. CDR1 KGHDR and CDR2 SFDVKD come from the germline V gene. CDR3 sequence (DNA): TGTGCCACCAGTGATGGCCTCGGGGCTCCAAGCGCAGATACGCAGTATTTT. This translates into CATSDGLGAPSADTQYF.

As concerns this clonotype: It may be a read error: a sequence one base away is much more abundant. The chain recombines TRBV5-1 with TRBJ2-1; 9 positions agree with TRBD2. CDR3 size: 14 residues. After removal of 6 bases from V and 8 bases from J, the junction contained 9 bases not matched to a gene. CDR1 and CDR2 (germline): SGHRS, YFSETQ. CDR3 loop: CASNPAGGVDEQFF. In DNA form, the CDR3 reads TGCGCCAGCAATCCAGCGGGGGGTGTCGATGAGCAGTTCTTC.

Remarks on this clonotype: Given a much more abundant clone one base away, this may be a read error. This rearrangement joins TRBV5-1 to TRBJ1-4; D perhaps matches TRBD1 (6 bases). This CDR3 has 16 residues. CDR1 is SGHRS, CDR2 YFSETQ, per germline. The CDR3 DNA follows: TGCGCCAGCAGCCCGAGGACAGCCTCAACTAGTGAAAAACTGTTTTTT. As protein: CASSPRTASTSEKLFF.

This clonotype came up many times. The genes are TRBV7-3 and TRBJ2-1, with TRBD2 matching over 11 bases. J gave up 9 bases and V 2 bases, and 12 bases lay outside the gene matches. CDR3 length: 17 amino acids. Germline V gives CDR1 SGHTA, CDR2 FQGTGA. For the CDR3, the DNA is TGTGCCAGCAGCTTAGCGGAACTAGCGGGGGTCCCCAGTGAGCAGTTCTTC. Translating it yields CASSLAELAGVPSEQFF.

J is TRBJ2-2 and V is TRBV29-1; 11 bases align to TRBD1. V trimming: 7 bases; J trimming: 6 bases; junction bases outside the gene matches: 1. This CDR3 is built from 12 residues. CDR1 SQVTM and CDR2 ANQGSEA come from the germline V gene. CDR3 nucleotides: TGCAGCGCGGGACAGGGGGCCGGGGAGCTGTTTTTT. Its translation: CSAGQGAGELFF.

This clonotype was seen ten or more times. The V and J genes are TRBV29-1 and TRBJ2-2; weak D call: TRBD2 (5 bases). CDR3 size: 15 residues. The V end lost 6 bases, the J end lost 0 bases, and 14 bases lay between the germline ends. Germline V gene data show CDR1 as SQVTM and CDR2 as ANQGSEA. CDR3 in DNA: TGCAGCGTCAGGACGGGGAAGACGAACACCGGGGAGCTGTTTTTT. Translating gives CSVRTGKTNTGELFF.

CDR3 sequence (DNA): TGTGCCAGCAGTTTTGGGGGGATAAGCGGTCAGCCCCAGCATTTT. Translation gives CASSFGGISGQPQHF. The chain has TRBV12-3 or TRBV12-4 and TRBJ1-5; tentatively, D is TRBD1 (5 bases). The V end was cut by 3 bases, the J end by 6 bases, with 15 bases between. This CDR3 has 15 amino acids.

A few counts support this clonotype. The rearrangement links TRBV2 to TRBJ2-7; D unclear. Between the trimmed V and J ends, which lost 4 bases and 3 bases, there was a span of 10 bases. CDR3 size: 13 residues. CDR1 is SNHLY, CDR2 FYNNEI, per germline. CDR3 in amino acids: CASSAGFIYEQYF. The CDR3 DNA follows: TGTGCCAGCAGTGCGGGTTTTATCTACGAGCAGTACTTC.

This clonotype was observed many times. The chain has TRBV3-1 and TRBJ2-2; TRBD2 agrees at 15 bases. This CDR3 has 18 amino acids. The germline V gene has CDR1 LGHDT and CDR2 YNNKEL (reference sequence). The ends lost 5 bases at V and 0 bases at J; junction bases unmatched: 4. This chain's CDR3 is CASSFGTSGGTNTGELFF. CDR3 bases: TGTGCCAGCAGCTTCGGGACTAGCGGGGGGACGAACACCGGGGAGCTGTTTTTT.

For the CDR3, the DNA is TGTGCCAGCAGCTTAGGTATAGCGGGGCAGTACAATGAGCAGTTCTTC. The encoded protein is CASSLGIAGQYNEQFF. V usage is TRBV7-8 and J usage is TRBJ2-1; 8 nucleotides match TRBD2. This CDR3 is 16 amino acids long. V was clipped by 1 base and J by 4 bases; unmatched bases: 6. CDR1 and CDR2 from the germline V gene are SGHVS and FQNEAQ.